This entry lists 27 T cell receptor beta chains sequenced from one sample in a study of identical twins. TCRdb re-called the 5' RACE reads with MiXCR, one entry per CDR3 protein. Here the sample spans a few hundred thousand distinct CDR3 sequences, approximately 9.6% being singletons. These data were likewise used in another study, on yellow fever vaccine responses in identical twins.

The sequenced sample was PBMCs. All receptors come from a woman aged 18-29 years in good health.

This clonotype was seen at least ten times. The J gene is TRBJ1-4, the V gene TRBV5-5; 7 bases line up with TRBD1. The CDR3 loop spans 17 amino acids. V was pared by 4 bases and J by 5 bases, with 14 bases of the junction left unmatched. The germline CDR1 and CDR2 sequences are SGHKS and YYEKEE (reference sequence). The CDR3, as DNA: TGTGCCAGCAGCCTGACGCTCTCGGGACAGTTCAATGAAAAACTGTTTTTT. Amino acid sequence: CASSLTLSGQFNEKLFF.

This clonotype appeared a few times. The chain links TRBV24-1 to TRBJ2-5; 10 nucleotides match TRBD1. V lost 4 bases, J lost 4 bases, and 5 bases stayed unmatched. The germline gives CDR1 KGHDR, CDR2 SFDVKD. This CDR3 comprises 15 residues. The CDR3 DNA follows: TGTGCCACCAGTGAGTCCGGGACAGGGGTAGAGACCCAGTACTTC. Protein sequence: CATSESGTGVETQYF.

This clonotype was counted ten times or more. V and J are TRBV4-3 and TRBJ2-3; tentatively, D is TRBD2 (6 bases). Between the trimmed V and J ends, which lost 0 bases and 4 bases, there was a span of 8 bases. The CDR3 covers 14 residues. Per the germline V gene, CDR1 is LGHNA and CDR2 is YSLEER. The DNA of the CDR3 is TGCGCCAGCAGCCAAGACCGACTAGCAGATACGCAGTATTTT. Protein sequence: CASSQDRLADTQYF.

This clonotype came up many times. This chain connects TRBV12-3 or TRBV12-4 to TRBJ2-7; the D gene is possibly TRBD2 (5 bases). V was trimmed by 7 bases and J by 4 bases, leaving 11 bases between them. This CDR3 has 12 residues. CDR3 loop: CASTSGSYEQYF. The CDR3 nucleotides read TGTGCCAGCACCTCGGGGTCGTACGAGCAGTACTTC.

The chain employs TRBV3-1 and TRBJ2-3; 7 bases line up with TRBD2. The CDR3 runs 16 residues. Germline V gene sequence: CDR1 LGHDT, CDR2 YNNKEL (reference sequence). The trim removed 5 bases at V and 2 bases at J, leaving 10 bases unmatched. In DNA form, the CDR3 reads TGTGCCAGCAGCTACCTGACTAGCCTACCCACAGATACGCAGTATTTT. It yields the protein CASSYLTSLPTDTQYF.

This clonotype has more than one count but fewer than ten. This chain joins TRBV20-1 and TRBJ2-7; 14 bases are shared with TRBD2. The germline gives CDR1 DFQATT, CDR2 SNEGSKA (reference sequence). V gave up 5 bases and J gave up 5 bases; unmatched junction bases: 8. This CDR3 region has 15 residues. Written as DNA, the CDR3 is TGCAGTGCTCCTTCCCCGGGACTAGCGGGAGACGAGCAGTACTTC. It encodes CSAPSPGLAGDEQYF.

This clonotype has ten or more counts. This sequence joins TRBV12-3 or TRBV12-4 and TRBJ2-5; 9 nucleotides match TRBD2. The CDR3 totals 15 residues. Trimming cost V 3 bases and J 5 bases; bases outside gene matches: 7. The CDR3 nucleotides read TGTGCCAGCAGTTTTCAGCGGGGGGCGGGGGAGACCCAGTACTTC. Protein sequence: CASSFQRGAGETQYF.

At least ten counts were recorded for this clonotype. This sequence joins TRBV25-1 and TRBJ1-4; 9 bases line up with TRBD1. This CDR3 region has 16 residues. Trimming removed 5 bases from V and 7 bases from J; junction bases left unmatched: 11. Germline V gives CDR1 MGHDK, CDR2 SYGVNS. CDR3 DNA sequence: TGTGCCAGCAGTCTTCGACCGGGACAGGGCTTTGAAAAACTGTTTTTT. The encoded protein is CASSLRPGQGFEKLFF.

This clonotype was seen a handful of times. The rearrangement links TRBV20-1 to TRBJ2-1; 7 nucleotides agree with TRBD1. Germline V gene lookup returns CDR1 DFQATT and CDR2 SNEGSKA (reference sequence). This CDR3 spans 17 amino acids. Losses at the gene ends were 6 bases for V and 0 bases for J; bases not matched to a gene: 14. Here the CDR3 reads CSAISRTGLSSYNEQFF. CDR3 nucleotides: TGCAGTGCGATCAGTCGGACAGGCTTGAGCTCCTACAATGAGCAGTTCTTC.

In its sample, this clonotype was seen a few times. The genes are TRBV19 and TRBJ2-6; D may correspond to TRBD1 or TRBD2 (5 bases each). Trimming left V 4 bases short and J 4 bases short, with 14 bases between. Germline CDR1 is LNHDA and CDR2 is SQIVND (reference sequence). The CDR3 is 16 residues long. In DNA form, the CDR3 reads TGTGCCAGTAGTAAGGGACCGTCTCAAGGGGCCAACGTCCTGACTTTC. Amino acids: CASSKGPSQGANVLTF.

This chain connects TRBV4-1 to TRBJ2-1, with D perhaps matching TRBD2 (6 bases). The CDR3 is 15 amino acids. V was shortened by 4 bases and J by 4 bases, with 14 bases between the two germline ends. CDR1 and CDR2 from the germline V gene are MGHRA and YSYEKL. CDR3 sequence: CASSPTPGGYNEQFF. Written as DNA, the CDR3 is TGCGCCAGCAGCCCCACTCCCGGGGGTTACAATGAGCAGTTCTTC.

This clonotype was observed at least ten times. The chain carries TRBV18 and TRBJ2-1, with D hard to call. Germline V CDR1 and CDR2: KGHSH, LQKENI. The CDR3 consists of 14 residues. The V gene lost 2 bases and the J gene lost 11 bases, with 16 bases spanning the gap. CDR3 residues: CASSPEPQVVKQFF. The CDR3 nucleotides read TGTGCCAGCTCACCAGAGCCTCAGGTGGTGAAGCAGTTCTTC.

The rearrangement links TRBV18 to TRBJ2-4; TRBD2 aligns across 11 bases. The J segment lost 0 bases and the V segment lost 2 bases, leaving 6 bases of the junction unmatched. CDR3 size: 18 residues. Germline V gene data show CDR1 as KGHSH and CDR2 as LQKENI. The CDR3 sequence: CASSPEGLAVVAKNIQYF. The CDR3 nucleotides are TGTGCCAGCTCACCAGAGGGACTAGCGGTAGTAGCCAAAAACATTCAGTACTTC.

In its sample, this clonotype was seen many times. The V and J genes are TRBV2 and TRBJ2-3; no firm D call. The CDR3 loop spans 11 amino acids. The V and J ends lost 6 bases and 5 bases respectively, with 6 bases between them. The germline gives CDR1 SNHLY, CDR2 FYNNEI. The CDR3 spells CASRVRDTQYF. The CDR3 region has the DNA TGTGCCAGCAGGGTCCGAGATACGCAGTATTTT. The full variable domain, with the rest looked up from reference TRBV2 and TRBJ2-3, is EPEVTQTPSHQVTQMGQEVILRCVPISNHLYFYWYRQILGQKVEFLVSFYNNEISEKSEIFDDQFSVERPDGSNFTLKIRSTKLEDSAMYFCASRVRDTQYFGPGTRLTVL.

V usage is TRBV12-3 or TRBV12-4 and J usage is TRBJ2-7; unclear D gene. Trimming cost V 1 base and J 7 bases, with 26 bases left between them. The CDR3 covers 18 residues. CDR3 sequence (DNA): TGTGCCAGCAGTTTAGATATTCCAGGCTATACCCCGAAAGGGGAGCAGTACTTC. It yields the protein CASSLDIPGYTPKGEQYF.

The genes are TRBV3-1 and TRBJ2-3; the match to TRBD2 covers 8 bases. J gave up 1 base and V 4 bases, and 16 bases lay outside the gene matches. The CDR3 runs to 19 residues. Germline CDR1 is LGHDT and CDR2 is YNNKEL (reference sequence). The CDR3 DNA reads TGTGCCAGCAGCCCTCACAACGGGGGGGCAGCAAGGCGCACAGATACGCAGTATTTT. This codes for CASSPHNGGAARRTDTQYF.

CDR3 nucleotide sequence: TGTGCCAGCAACGGGGGCACTCACCCCCCCTACGAGCAGTACTTC. The encoded protein is CASNGGTHPPYEQYF. The chain uses TRBV2 and TRBJ2-7; D may be TRBD1 or TRBD2 (6 bases each). V lost 7 bases, J lost 2 bases, and 18 bases lay in between. This CDR3 spans 15 amino acids. Germline values: CDR1 SNHLY, CDR2 FYNNEI.

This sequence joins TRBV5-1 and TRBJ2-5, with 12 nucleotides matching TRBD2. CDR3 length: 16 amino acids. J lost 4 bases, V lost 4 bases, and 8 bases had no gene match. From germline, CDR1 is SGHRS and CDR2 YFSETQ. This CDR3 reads CASSAQTSGGGETQYF. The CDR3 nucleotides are TGCGCCAGCAGCGCCCAGACTAGCGGGGGTGGAGAGACCCAGTACTTC.

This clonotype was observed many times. The CDR3 DNA sequence: TGTGCCAGCAGCCAAGTCGGCACAGAGGCCTACGAGCAGTACTTC. Amino acids: CASSQVGTEAYEQYF. The chain combines TRBV3-1 with TRBJ2-7; D unresolved. Trimming took 1 base from V and 2 from J, leaving 12 bases between them. The germline V gene has CDR1 LGHDT and CDR2 YNNKEL (reference sequence). The CDR3 is made up of 15 amino acids.

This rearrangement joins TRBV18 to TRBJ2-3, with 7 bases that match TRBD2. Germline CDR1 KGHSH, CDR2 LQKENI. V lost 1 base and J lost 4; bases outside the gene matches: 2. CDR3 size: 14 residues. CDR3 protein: CASSPLTSPDTQYF. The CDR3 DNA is TGTGCCAGCTCACCACTGACTAGCCCAGATACGCAGTATTTT.

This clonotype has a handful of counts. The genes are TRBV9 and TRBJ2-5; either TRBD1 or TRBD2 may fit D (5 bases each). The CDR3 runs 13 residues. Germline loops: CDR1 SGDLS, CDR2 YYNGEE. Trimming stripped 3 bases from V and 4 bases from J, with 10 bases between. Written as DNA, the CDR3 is TGTGCCAGCAGCGCCGGGACGGGAGAGACCCAGTACTTC. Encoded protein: CASSAGTGETQYF.

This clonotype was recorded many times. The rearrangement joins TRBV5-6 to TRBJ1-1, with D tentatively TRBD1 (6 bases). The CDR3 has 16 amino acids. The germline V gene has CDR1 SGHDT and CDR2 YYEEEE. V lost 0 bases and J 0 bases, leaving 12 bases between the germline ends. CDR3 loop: CASSLAATGMNTEAFF. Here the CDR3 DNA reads TGTGCCAGCAGCTTGGCCGCTACAGGGATGAACACTGAAGCTTTCTTT.

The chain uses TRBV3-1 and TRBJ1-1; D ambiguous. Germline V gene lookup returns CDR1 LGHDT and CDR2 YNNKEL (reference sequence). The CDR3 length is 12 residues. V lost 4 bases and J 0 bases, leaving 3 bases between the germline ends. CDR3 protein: CASSRLNTEAFF. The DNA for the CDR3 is TGTGCCAGCAGCCGGCTGAACACTGAAGCTTTCTTT. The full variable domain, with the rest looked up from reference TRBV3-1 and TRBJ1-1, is DTAVSQTPKYLVTQMGNDKSIKCEQNLGHDTMYWYKQDSKKFLKIMFSYNNKELIINETVPNRFSPKSPDKAHLNLHINSLELGDSAVYFCASSRLNTEAFFGQGTRLTVV.

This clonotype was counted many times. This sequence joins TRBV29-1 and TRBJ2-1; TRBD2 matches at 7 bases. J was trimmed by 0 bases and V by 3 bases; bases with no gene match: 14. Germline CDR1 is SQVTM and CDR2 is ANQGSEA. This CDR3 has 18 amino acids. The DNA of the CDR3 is TGCAGCGTTGATGGTTTCCTAGCGGAATCGAACTCCTACAATGAGCAGTTCTTC. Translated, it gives CSVDGFLAESNSYNEQFF.

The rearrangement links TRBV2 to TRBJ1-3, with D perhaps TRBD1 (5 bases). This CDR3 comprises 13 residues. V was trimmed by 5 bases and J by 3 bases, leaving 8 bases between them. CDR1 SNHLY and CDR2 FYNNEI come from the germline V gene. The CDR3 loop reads CASSPGYGNTIYF. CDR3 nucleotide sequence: TGTGCCAGCAGTCCAGGGTATGGAAACACCATATATTTT.

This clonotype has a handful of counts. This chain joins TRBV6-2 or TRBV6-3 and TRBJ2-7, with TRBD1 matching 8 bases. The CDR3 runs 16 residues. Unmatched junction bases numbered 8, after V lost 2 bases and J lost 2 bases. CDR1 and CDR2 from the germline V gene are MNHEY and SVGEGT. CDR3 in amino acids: CASSYTLGTGPYEQYF. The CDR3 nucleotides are TGTGCCAGCAGTTACACCCTCGGGACAGGTCCCTACGAGCAGTACTTC.

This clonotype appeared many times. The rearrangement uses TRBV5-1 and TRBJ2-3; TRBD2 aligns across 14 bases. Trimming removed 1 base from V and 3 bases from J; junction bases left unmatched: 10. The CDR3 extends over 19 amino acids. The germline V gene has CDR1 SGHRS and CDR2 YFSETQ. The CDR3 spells CASSLTGTSGRLGTDTQYF. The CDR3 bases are TGCGCCAGCAGCTTGACCGGGACTAGCGGGAGATTAGGAACAGATACGCAGTATTTT.